This T cell receptor (beta chain) was documented in a study of T cell responses to AZD1222 COVID-19 vaccine. Study overall: Doses given second, at about 4 or about 12 weeks, were pooled. Findings and caveats of the study: Among those given AZD1222, only five to seven were seropositive at baseline.

This table comes from immunoSEQ multiplex PCR, and its TCRdb copy is limited to in-frame clones, with some not included. In the table there are 150,000 or so clones, 80% to 95% of which are singletons. J gave up 2 bases and V 4 bases, and 8 bases lay outside the gene matches. The CDR3 spans 16 residues. Germline lookup yields CDR1 MGHRA and CDR2 YSYEKL. Remarks on this clone: Its antigen remains unknown.

The genes are TRBV4-1 and TRBJ2-5, with TRBD1 matching 9 bases. The input for sequencing was peripheral blood, taken on day 0 of AZD1222 vaccination. The receptor's source is an adult in good health. In nucleotides, the CDR3 is TGCGCCAGCAGCCCTGGGACAGGGACAATACAAGAGACCCAGTACTTC. Encoded protein: CASSPGTGTIQETQYF.